The rows below give T cell receptor beta chains drawn from one sample of a study of blood T cell repertoires in COVID-19. Assay: immunoSEQ multiplex PCR; the TCRdb copy retains only in-frame clones and omits some. The sample holds some 130,000 clones, about 85% seen once. The material sequenced was peripheral blood. These receptors all come from a man aged 35-49 years with active or convalescent COVID-19. Each CDR3 is given with its conserved first and last residue. D genes are given only for firm matches. For some rows the clone size is stated as once, few or many, or as a class when expanded; others skip it.

J gene,V gene,D gene,clone size,CDR3 protein,CDR3 DNA
TRBJ2-1,TRBV25-1,TRBD2,.,CASSDAGGRRNEQFF,TGTGCCAGCAGTGATGCGGGGGGGCGTAGAAATGAGCAGTTCTTC
TRBJ2-1,TRBV5-1,TRBD1,.,CASSPRTGNNEQFF,TGCGCCAGCAGCCCCCGGACAGGAAACAATGAGCAGTTCTTC
TRBJ1-2,TRBV7-3,TRBD1,once,CASSLTGTGGARWTF,TGTGCCAGCAGCTTAACCGGGACAGGGGGCGCCAGGTGGACCTTC
TRBJ2-7,TRBV19,TRBD1,.,CASSGTGPNYEQYF,TGTGCCAGTAGCGGGACAGGGCCCAACTACGAGCAGTACTTC
TRBJ2-5,TRBV5-1,TRBD2,.,CASSLGSSGYQETQYF,TGCGCCAGCAGCTTGGGGTCTAGCGGATACCAAGAGACCCAGTACTTC
TRBJ1-1,TRBV6-2/TRBV6-3,.,.,CASSYSTVSPRAFF,TGTGCCAGCAGTTACTCGACGGTCTCCCCGCGGGCTTTCTTT
TRBJ1-2,TRBV11-1,.,.,CASSFFGGGYTF,TGTGCCAGCAGCTTTTTTGGAGGTGGCTACACCTTC
TRBJ1-2,TRBV5-4,.,once,CASSLFGGEGYTF,TGTGCCAGCAGCTTGTTCGGGGGAGAGGGCTACACCTTC
TRBJ2-1,TRBV19,TRBD1,.,CASNWDSSYNEQFF,TGTGCCAGTAATTGGGACAGTTCCTACAATGAGCAGTTCTTC
TRBJ1-5,TRBV30,.,.,CAWSVSITRQPQHF,TGTGCCTGGAGTGTCTCCATCACGAGACAGCCCCAGCATTTT
TRBJ2-1,TRBV9,.,.,CASSVSGTPYNEQFF,TGTGCCAGCAGCGTATCCGGGACACCTTACAATGAGCAGTTCTTC
TRBJ1-1,TRBV3-1/TRBV3-2,.,few,CASGWAGVNTEAFF,TGTGCCAGCGGGTGGGCCGGGGTGAACACTGAAGCTTTCTTT
TRBJ2-7,TRBV7-6,TRBD2,.,CASSLGLAAYEQYF,TGTGCCAGCAGCTTAGGCCTAGCGGCCTACGAGCAGTACTTC
TRBJ2-7,TRBV4-3,TRBD1,.,CASSQAGQGTYEQYF,TGCGCCAGCAGCCAAGCGGGACAGGGTACCTACGAGCAGTACTTC
TRBJ2-2,TRBV9,.,.,CASSVGGSTGELFF,TGTGCCAGCAGCGTAGGGGGCTCCACCGGGGAGCTGTTTTTT
TRBJ2-1,TRBV15,.,.,CATSRDRASRGNEQFF,TGTGCCACCAGCAGAGATCGGGCTAGCAGGGGCAATGAGCAGTTCTTC
TRBJ1-2,TRBV6-5,TRBD1,.,CASSSHSTGNYGYTF,TGTGCCAGCAGTTCTCATTCGACAGGGAACTATGGCTACACCTTC
TRBJ1-4,TRBV9,TRBD1,.,CASSVGGGDEKLFF,TGTGCCAGCAGCGTAGGAGGGGGCGATGAAAAACTGTTTTTT
TRBJ2-1,TRBV7-9,TRBD2,.,CASSPESGDYYNEQFF,TGTGCCAGCAGCCCGGAAAGCGGGGACTATTACAATGAGCAGTTCTTC
TRBJ1-6,TRBV5-1,TRBD1,.,CASSAIDRGQFSPLHF,TGCGCCAGCAGCGCCATAGACAGGGGGCAATTTTCACCCCTCCACTTT
TRBJ1-1,TRBV7-9,TRBD1,.,CASSEDRGRLAFF,TGTGCCAGCAGCGAAGACAGGGGGAGGCTAGCTTTCTTT
TRBJ2-5,TRBV30,TRBD1,once,CAWSRTGRETQYF,TGTGCCTGGAGCAGGACAGGGAGAGAGACCCAGTACTTC
TRBJ2-1,TRBV27,TRBD1,.,CASSPGQGISNEQFF,TGTGCCAGCAGTCCGGGACAGGGGATCAGCAATGAGCAGTTCTTC
TRBJ2-1,TRBV9,TRBD1,.,CASSPQAGQGPYNEQFF,TGTGCCAGCAGCCCACAGGCCGGACAGGGACCCTACAATGAGCAGTTCTTC
TRBJ1-4,TRBV11-2,.,.,CASSLMGGIMGEKLFF,TGTGCCAGCAGCTTAATGGGGGGAATAATGGGAGAAAAACTGTTTTTT
TRBJ2-2,TRBV7-9,TRBD1,.,CASTSGQGGTGELFF,TGTGCCAGCACCTCGGGACAGGGAGGGACCGGGGAGCTGTTTTTT
TRBJ2-7,TRBV6-5,TRBD2,.,CASSLNEAGTYEQYF,TGTGCCAGCAGCCTTAACGAAGCGGGGACCTACGAGCAGTACTTC
TRBJ1-1,TRBV28,.,.,CASRHRENTEAFF,TGTGCCAGCAGGCACAGGGAGAACACTGAAGCTTTCTTT
TRBJ2-7,TRBV10-2,TRBD1,.,CASRTGGFPYEQYF,TGCGCCAGCAGGACAGGGGGCTTTCCCTACGAGCAGTACTTC
TRBJ1-3,TRBV5-1,TRBD1,few,CASSLEGQGATIYF,TGCGCCAGCAGCTTGGAGGGACAGGGGGCCACCATATATTTT
TRBJ1-2,TRBV10-3,.,.,CAISQGDYGYTF,TGTGCCATCAGCCAGGGCGACTATGGCTACACCTTC
TRBJ1-1,TRBV20-1,TRBD1,.,CSASGTVKREAFF,TGCAGTGCTAGTGGGACAGTAAAGCGGGAAGCTTTCTTT
TRBJ1-5,TRBV7-2,TRBD1,once,CASSAGTGTDQPQHF,TGTGCCAGCAGCGCCGGGACAGGGACCGATCAGCCCCAGCATTTT
TRBJ2-3,TRBV19,.,once,CASSLRGATEDTQYF,TGTGCCAGTAGTCTCCGCGGGGCCACGGAAGATACGCAGTATTTT
TRBJ2-1,TRBV11-2,.,.,CASSLDIGRGNNEQFF,TGTGCCAGCAGCTTAGATATCGGACGGGGAAACAATGAGCAGTTCTTC
TRBJ1-4,TRBV7-3,.,.,CASSLGPPSTNEKLFF,TGTGCCAGCAGCTTAGGGCCCCCATCAACTAATGAAAAACTGTTTTTT
TRBJ1-5,TRBV30,.,.,CAWSRDTGNQPQHF,TGTGCCTGGAGTCGGGACACTGGGAATCAGCCCCAGCATTTT
TRBJ2-1,TRBV3-1/TRBV3-2,TRBD2,.,CASSPRLTSGGANEQFF,TGTGCCAGCAGCCCCAGGCTGACTAGCGGGGGGGCCAATGAGCAGTTCTTC
TRBJ1-2,TRBV6-5,TRBD1,.,CASRTIKDRGSGYTF,TGTGCCAGCAGGACTATAAAAGACAGGGGGAGTGGCTACACCTTC
TRBJ1-1,TRBV19,.,.,CASKSQVNTEAFF,TGTGCCAGTAAATCACAGGTTAACACTGAAGCTTTCTTT
TRBJ2-5,TRBV11-2,.,.,CASSSIATYQETQYF,TGTGCCAGCAGTTCAATAGCGACGTACCAAGAGACCCAGTACTTC
TRBJ1-2,TRBV18,.,.,CASSPEASGTANYGYTF,TGTGCCAGCTCACCAGAGGCTTCGGGAACTGCTAACTATGGCTACACCTTC
TRBJ1-2,TRBV14,.,.,CASSQEWGRRAF,TGTGCCAGCAGCCAAGAATGGGGCCGCCGCGCCTTC
TRBJ2-3,TRBV24-1,.,.,CATSDPGTSSTDTQYF,TGTGCCACCAGTGATCCAGGGACATCTAGCACAGATACGCAGTATTTT
TRBJ2-5,TRBV5-1,.,.,CASSSETGTTPGTQYF,TGCGCCAGCAGCTCGGAAACCGGGACAACCCCCGGGACCCAGTACTTC
TRBJ1-5,TRBV19,.,.,CASSTPSRVRGNQPQHF,TGTGCCAGTAGTACCCCGTCCAGGGTAAGGGGCAATCAGCCCCAGCATTTT
TRBJ1-1,TRBV2,.,few,CASDVIRDMKKTEAFF,TGTGCCAGCGACGTCATTAGGGACATGAAAAAAACTGAAGCTTTCTTT
TRBJ2-3,TRBV24-1,.,once,CATSDARTQYF,TGTGCCACCAGTGATGCGCGTACGCAGTATTTT
TRBJ1-2,TRBV5-1,.,.,CASSSLGKGAGDGYTF,TGCGCCAGCAGCTCCCTAGGGAAAGGGGCCGGAGATGGCTACACCTTC
TRBJ1-4,TRBV12-5,TRBD1,.,CASGLVKLTGGNEKLFF,TGTGCTAGTGGTTTGGTCAAGTTGACAGGGGGAAATGAAAAACTGTTTTTT
TRBJ1-1,TRBV25-1,TRBD1,.,CASSDTGGRAEAFF,TGTGCCAGCAGTGATACAGGGGGTAGGGCTGAAGCTTTCTTT
TRBJ1-4,TRBV2,.,once,CASSVGAKEKLFF,TGTGCCAGCAGTGTGGGGGCAAAGGAAAAACTGTTTTTT
TRBJ2-5,TRBV11-2,TRBD2,.,CASRTNSGGKETQYF,TGTGCCAGCAGAACTAATAGCGGGGGGAAAGAGACCCAGTACTTC
TRBJ2-7,TRBV12-3/TRBV12-4,.,.,CASSLRGYEQYF,TGTGCCAGCAGTTTGCGTGGTTACGAGCAGTACTTC
TRBJ1-1,TRBV7-2,TRBD1,few,CASSLGQGTEAFF,TGTGCCAGCAGCTTGGGACAGGGGACTGAAGCTTTCTTT
TRBJ2-2,TRBV27,.,.,CATWTGRAGELFF,TGTGCCACGTGGACAGGGAGGGCCGGGGAGCTGTTTTTT
TRBJ1-2,TRBV27,TRBD1,.,CAPTFPGGSANYGYTF,TGTGCCCCGACCTTCCCAGGGGGGTCAGCTAACTATGGCTACACCTTC
TRBJ2-5,TRBV4-2,.,.,CASSQDPLGADPSEKTQYF,TGTGCCAGCAGCCAAGATCCCCTGGGGGCAGATCCCTCGGAGAAGACCCAGTACTTC
TRBJ2-7,TRBV11-2,.,.,CASSPQYEQYF,TGTGCCAGCAGCCCCCAGTACGAGCAGTACTTC
TRBJ2-5,TRBV6-5,TRBD1,.,CASSYSRTGMQETQYF,TGTGCCAGCAGTTACTCCCGGACAGGGATGCAAGAGACCCAGTACTTC